This T cell receptor beta chain was recovered during a study of cytomegalovirus exposure and HLA in healthy donors. Study outcomes and limitations: Later on, a genetic analysis was performed. It linked a missense variant in DCLRE1C with V- and J-gene trimming of TCR beta. What a later analysis reportedly showed was that an Asian-associated ancestry cluster had fewer N-insertions than the roughly 700-donor mean. Sequencing depth roughly uniform across donors was assumed in presence/absence analyses. Earlier results showed most TCR beta V segments being productive about 87% or about 30% of the time.

As for this clone: Its antigen is currently unknown.

PCR involved 60 Vbeta and 13 Jbeta primers. Assay: immunoSEQ multiplex PCR; the TCRdb copy retains only in-frame clones and omits some. The table lists about 160,000 clones, roughly 85% of them singletons. Trimming removed 2 bases from V and 9 bases from J, with 11 bases in between. The germline V gene encodes CDR1 MNHEY and CDR2 SVGAGI. The CDR3 runs to 13 residues. The J gene is TRBJ1-5, the V gene TRBV6-5, with D unresolved. Sequenced sample: PBMCs. The sequence was obtained from a woman aged 25 to 39 in good health and CMV-seronegative. The CDR3 nucleotides are TGTGCCAGCAGTTACCAGGCTGACGGGCCCCAGCATTTT. Its translation is CASSYQADGPQHF.